Following are 9 T cell receptor beta chains from one sample sequenced in a study of T cell responses to AZD1222 COVID-19 vaccine. The repertoire was sequenced with immunoSEQ multiplex PCR; TCRdb's copy has only in-frame clones and lacks some. The profile covers 85,000 to 130,000 clones, with 85% to 90% appearing a single time and about 3% taken by the ten largest. The sequences come from peripheral blood, collected on day 0 of AZD1222 vaccination. All receptors derive from an adult in good health.

The chain uses TRBV7-2 and TRBJ1-1; D is unresolved. This CDR3 contains 12 residues. CDR1 and CDR2 from the germline V gene are SGHTA and FQGNSA. V lost 4 bases to trimming and J lost 1 base, with 4 bases between them. The CDR3 DNA follows: TGTGCCAGCAGCTCGAAGAACACTGAAGCTTTCTTT. Translating it yields CASSSKNTEAFF.

Note on this clone: An end of the junction does not agree with germline; a read error may underlie this. The chain couples TRBV2 to TRBJ2-3, with 8 bases aligning to TRBD2. Germline lookup yields CDR1 SNHLY and CDR2 FYNNEI. The CDR3 spans 14 residues. The CDR3 sequence: CARVAGNSTYTQYF. The CDR3 DNA sequence: TGTGCCAGGGTAGCGGGGAACTCCACATATACGCAGTATTTT.

V gene TRBV11-2 combines with J gene TRBJ2-7, with 8 bases lining up with TRBD2. The CDR3 sequence is 14 residues long. Germline-derived CDR1 and CDR2 are SGHAT and FQNNGV. V lost 3 bases, J lost 5 bases, and 6 bases stayed unmatched. The CDR3 protein is CASSFSGGRDEQYF. As DNA, the CDR3 is TGTGCCAGCAGCTTCAGCGGGGGTCGGGACGAGCAGTACTTC.

The chain links TRBV28 to TRBJ1-2, with TRBD1 identical over 7 bases. The CDR3 totals 16 residues. V lost 4 bases and J lost 7; bases outside the gene matches: 15. Per germline, CDR1 MDHEN and CDR2 SYDVKM. The CDR3 nucleotides are TGTGCCAGCAGTTCTCATGCTACCACAGGGGACCCTGGCTACACCTTC. Translation gives CASSSHATTGDPGYTF.

The V gene is TRBV7-6, the J gene TRBJ2-3; a weak D match, TRBD2 (6 bases). Trimming pared 3 bases from V and 4 bases from J, leaving 11 bases between. The CDR3 contains 14 residues. The germline V gene encodes CDR1 SGHVS and CDR2 FNYEAQ. Here the CDR3 reads CASSLRRVADTQYF. The CDR3 DNA sequence: TGTGCCAGCAGCTTGCGGAGGGTCGCAGATACGCAGTATTTT.

This chain joins TRBV24-1 and TRBJ2-2, with D perhaps TRBD1 (5 bases). With 1 base removed from V and 0 bases from J, the gap between germline ends came to 11 bases. The CDR3 is 17 amino acids. Germline loops: CDR1 KGHDR, CDR2 SFDVKD. Here the CDR3 reads CATSDLGVPPNTGELFF. The CDR3 nucleotides read TGTGCCACCAGTGATTTAGGGGTACCTCCGAACACCGGGGAGCTGTTTTTT.

This clone was seen a handful of times. The V call is TRBV18, the J call TRBJ1-6, with D maybe TRBD1 (5 bases). This CDR3 is 18 amino acids long. Germline-derived CDR1 and CDR2 are KGHSH and LQKENI. The V end was cut by 2 bases, the J end by 0 bases, with 14 bases between. CDR3 DNA: TGTGCCAGCTCACCAAACCGGGGGTCGAGCTCCTATAATTCACCCCTCCACTTT. It is translated as CASSPNRGSSSYNSPLHF.

This rearrangement joins TRBV18 to TRBJ1-2; D might be TRBD1 (5 bases). Trimming stripped 3 bases from V and 3 bases from J, with 17 bases between. The germline gives CDR1 KGHSH, CDR2 LQKENI. The CDR3 spans 16 residues. This CDR3 is CASSPGDPGPDYGYTF. The CDR3 bases are TGTGCCAGCTCACCGGGTGATCCGGGGCCGGACTATGGCTACACCTTC. Together with reference TRBV18 and TRBJ1-2, the CDR3 gives the full variable domain: NAGVMQNPRHLVRRRGQEARLRCSPMKGHSHVYWYRQLPEEGLKFMVYLQKENIIDESGMPKERFSAEFPKEGPSILRIQQVVRGDSAAYFCASSPGDPGPDYGYTFGSGTRLTVV.

This CDR3 is CAISDGLTEQYF. CDR3 DNA: TGTGCCATCAGTGACGGACTGACAGAGCAGTACTTC. The chain combines TRBV10-3 with TRBJ2-7; D possibly corresponds to TRBD2 (5 bases). The CDR3 has 12 residues. Germline V gives CDR1 ENHRY, CDR2 SYGVKD. Between the trimmed V and J ends, which lost 3 bases and 7 bases, there was a span of 10 bases.